This T cell receptor (beta chain) was retrieved from a study of blood T cell repertoires in COVID-19. As for the study in general: Material from acute and convalescent COVID-19 was sourced from the United States, Italy and Spain. From T cells, B-cell-depleted T cells, or PBMCs came the material, which was cDNA or gDNA.

Germline V gene lookup returns CDR1 WNHNN and CDR2 SYGVQD (reference sequence). V was pared by 3 bases and J by 3 bases, with 5 bases of the junction left unmatched. This CDR3 has 14 residues. Cohort placement rested on clinical history that participants reported themselves. The repertoire was sequenced with immunoSEQ multiplex PCR; TCRdb's copy has only in-frame clones and lacks some. The table records 180,000 or so clones, about 83% of them present only once. The V gene is TRBV10-1, the J gene TRBJ2-7; 7 nucleotides line up with TRBD1. The source of this sequence is a woman in her 30s who had recovered from COVID-19. Material for sequencing was PBMCs or T cells enriched from blood (not recorded which). CDR3 amino acids: CASSDCDRVYEQYF. CDR3 nucleotides: TGCGCCAGCAGTGATTGCGACAGGGTCTACGAGCAGTACTTC.